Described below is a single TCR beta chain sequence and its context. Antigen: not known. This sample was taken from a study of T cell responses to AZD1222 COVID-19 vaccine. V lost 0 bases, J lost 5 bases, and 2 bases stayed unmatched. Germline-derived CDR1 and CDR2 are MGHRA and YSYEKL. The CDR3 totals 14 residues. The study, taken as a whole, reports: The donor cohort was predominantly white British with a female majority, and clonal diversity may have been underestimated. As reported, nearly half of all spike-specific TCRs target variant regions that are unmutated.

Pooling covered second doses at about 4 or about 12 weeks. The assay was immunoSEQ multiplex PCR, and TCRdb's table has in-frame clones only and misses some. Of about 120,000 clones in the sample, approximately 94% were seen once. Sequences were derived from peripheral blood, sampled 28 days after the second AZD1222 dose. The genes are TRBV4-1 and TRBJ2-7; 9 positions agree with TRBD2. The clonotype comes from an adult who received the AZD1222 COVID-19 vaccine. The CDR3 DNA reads TGCGCCAGCAGCCAAGAGTCTAGCGGGGACGAGCAGTACTTC. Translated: CASSQESSGDEQYF.